This TCR beta chain was obtained from a study of CD8 T cells in ankylosing spondylitis. Whole-study findings and limits: Matched synovial fluid from ankylosing spondylitis patients was reported to be enriched for disease-linked clones.

In TCRdb, the 5' RACE reads were re-called with MiXCR into one record per CDR3 protein. The top ten hold 0.61% of the sample, which has a few hundred thousand distinct CDR3 sequences, roughly a quarter seen once. CDR1 is DFQATT and CDR2 is SNEGSKA in the germline V gene (reference sequence). This CDR3 has 13 amino acids. The V gene lost 0 bases and the J gene lost 6 bases, with 10 bases spanning the gap. This clonotype was picked up a small number of times. Its specificity is not known. The sample comprised blood, either unsorted or a sorted T cell fraction (not recorded which). The gene calls are TRBV20-1 and TRBJ2-3; TRBD2 might be the D (6 bases). The source of this sequence is a male donor with ankylosing spondylitis or in good health (not recorded which). The CDR3 sequence is CSAREGLLDTQYF. CDR3 DNA sequence: TGCAGTGCTAGAGAGGGACTCTTGGATACGCAGTATTTT.